This paragraph reports one T cell receptor beta chain. Antigen specificity is unknown. These data come from a study of cytomegalovirus exposure and HLA in healthy donors. Broader study findings: Investigators reported 150 to 200 TCR beta chains as tied to cytomegalovirus.

This CDR3 region has 15 residues. Germline values: CDR1 SEHNR, CDR2 FQNEAQ (reference sequence). Trimming took off 1 base at V and 6 bases at J, with 13 bases between the two ends. The PCR contained 60 Vbeta and 13 Jbeta primers. Assay used: immunoSEQ multiplex PCR; TCRdb lists only in-frame clones, some missing. The sample lists roughly 140,000 clones, roughly 80% occurring once. Input material: PBMCs. V usage is TRBV7-9 and J usage is TRBJ1-5; a possible D gene is TRBD1 (6 bases). The clonotype comes from a man under 40 in good health and CMV-seropositive. The chain's CDR3 is CASSLVGGAGQPQHF. CDR3 bases: TGTGCCAGCAGCTTAGTCGGGGGGGCGGGTCAGCCCCAGCATTTT.